This T cell receptor (beta chain) was recorded in a study of tumor-infiltrating lymphocytes in primary liver carcinoma. Study at large: Primary liver carcinoma, confirmed by histopathology, was surgically resected. Tumors, staged T1-T3 N0M0, spanned about 4.2 to 11 cm.

This clonotype turned up a few times. RNA isolated from unsorted whole blood supplied the blood RNA, with germline DNA also extracted. Trimming took 4 bases from V and 7 from J; bases not matched to a gene: 15. The CDR3 is 17 amino acids. CDR1 and CDR2 from the germline V gene are SGHVS and FQNEAQ. With around 490 ng total RNA as template and a constant-region primer, TCR beta cDNA was made. Three nested multiplex PCR rounds of slightly modified ARM-PCR generated TCR beta libraries. Researchers ran the first two PCR rounds for roughly 11 cycles each with TRBV1-TRBV30 forward primers and a C-beta reverse primer. TCRdb passed the multiplex PCR reads through MiXCR, listing each CDR3 protein once. The table has 300,000 to 350,000 distinct CDR3 sequences, roughly 61% seen once.

The sequence was collected from a man in his forties with primary liver carcinoma and hepatitis B virus infection. Material for sequencing was peripheral blood. The chain links TRBV7-8 to TRBJ2-1, with TRBD1 matching over 8 bases. DNA of the CDR3: TGTGCCAGCAGCTCCCCACAGCAGGGGGCTGGGTATAATGAGCAGTTCTTC. This encodes CASSSPQQGAGYNEQFF.